This TCR beta chain appears in the sequencing data of a study of response to subunit inactivated influenza vaccine. This clonotype came up a few times. The target antigen is unknown. A single record per CDR3 protein comes from TCRdb applying MiXCR to the RT-PCR reads. The table lists roughly 700,000 distinct CDR3 sequences, roughly 14% of them singletons. Notes on the study in general: With each seasonal influenza vaccination, the authors suggested, few new T cells are recruited.

Trimming removed 4 bases from V and 3 bases from J; junction bases left unmatched: 5. CDR3 size: 14 residues. Germline V gene data show CDR1 as SGHRS and CDR2 as YFSETQ. The sequence came from a man aged 45-60 years who received an inactivated influenza vaccine. The chain recombines TRBV5-1 with TRBJ1-2, with 8 bases fitting TRBD1. The source was PBMCs from blood, collected approximately 12 days after vaccination. The chain's CDR3 is CASSVDRGDYGYTF. For the CDR3, the DNA is TGCGCCAGCAGCGTAGACAGGGGTGACTATGGCTACACCTTC. The full variable domain, in which reference TRBV5-1 and TRBJ1-2 provide the parts outside the CDR3, is KAGVTQTPRYLIKTRGQQVTLSCSPISGHRSVSWYQQTPGQGLQFLFEYFSETQRNKGNFPGRFSGRQFSNSRSEMNVSTLELGDSALYLCASSVDRGDYGYTFGSGTRLTVV.